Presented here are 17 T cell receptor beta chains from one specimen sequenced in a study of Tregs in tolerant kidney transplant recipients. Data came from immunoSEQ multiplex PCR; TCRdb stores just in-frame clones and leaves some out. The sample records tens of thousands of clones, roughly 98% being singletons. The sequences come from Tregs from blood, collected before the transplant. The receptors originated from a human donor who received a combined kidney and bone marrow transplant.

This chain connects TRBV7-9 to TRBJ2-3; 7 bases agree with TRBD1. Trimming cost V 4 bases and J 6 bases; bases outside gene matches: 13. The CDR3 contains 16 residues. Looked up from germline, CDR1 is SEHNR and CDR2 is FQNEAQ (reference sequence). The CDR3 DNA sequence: TGTGCCAGCAGCTCCGGCCCGACAGGGCTTTGGGATACGCAGTATTTT. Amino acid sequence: CASSSGPTGLWDTQYF.

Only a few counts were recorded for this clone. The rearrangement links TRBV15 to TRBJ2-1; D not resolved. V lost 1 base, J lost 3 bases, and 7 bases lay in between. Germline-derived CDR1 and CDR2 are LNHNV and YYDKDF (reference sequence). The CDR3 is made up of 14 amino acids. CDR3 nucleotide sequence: TGTGCCACCAGCAGAGCAACGGGCTACAATGAGCAGTTCTTC. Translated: CATSRATGYNEQFF.

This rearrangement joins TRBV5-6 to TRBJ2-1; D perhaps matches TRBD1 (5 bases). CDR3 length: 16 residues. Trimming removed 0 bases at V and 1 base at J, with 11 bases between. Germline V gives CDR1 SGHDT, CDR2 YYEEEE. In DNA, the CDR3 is TGTGCCAGCAGCTTGGAGACAGTTAGATCCTACAATGAGCAGTTCTTC. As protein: CASSLETVRSYNEQFF.

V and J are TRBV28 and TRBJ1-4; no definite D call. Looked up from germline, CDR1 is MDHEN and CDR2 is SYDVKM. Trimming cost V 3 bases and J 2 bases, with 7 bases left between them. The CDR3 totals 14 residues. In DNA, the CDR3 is TGTGCCAGCAGTTTCCAGTCCACTAATGAAAAACTGTTTTTT. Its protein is CASSFQSTNEKLFF.

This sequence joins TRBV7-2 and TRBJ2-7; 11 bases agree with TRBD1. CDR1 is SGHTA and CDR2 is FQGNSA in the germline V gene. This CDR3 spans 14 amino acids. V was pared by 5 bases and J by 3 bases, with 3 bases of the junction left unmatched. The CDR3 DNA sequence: TGTGCCAGCAGCCTGGACAGGGGGCTCTACGAGCAGTACTTC. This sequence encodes CASSLDRGLYEQYF.

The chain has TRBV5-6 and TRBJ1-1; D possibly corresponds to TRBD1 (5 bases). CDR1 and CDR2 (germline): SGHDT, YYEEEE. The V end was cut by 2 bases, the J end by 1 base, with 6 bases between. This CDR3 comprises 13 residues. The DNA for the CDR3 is TGTGCCAGCAGCTTTAGGGGGAACACTGAAGCTTTCTTT. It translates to CASSFRGNTEAFF.

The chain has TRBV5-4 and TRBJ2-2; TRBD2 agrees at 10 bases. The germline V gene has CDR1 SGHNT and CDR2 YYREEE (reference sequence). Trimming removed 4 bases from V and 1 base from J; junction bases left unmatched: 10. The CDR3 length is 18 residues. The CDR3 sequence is CASSRRPSGGRNTGELFF. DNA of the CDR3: TGTGCCAGCAGCCGCCGGCCTAGCGGGGGCCGGAACACCGGGGAGCTGTTTTTT.

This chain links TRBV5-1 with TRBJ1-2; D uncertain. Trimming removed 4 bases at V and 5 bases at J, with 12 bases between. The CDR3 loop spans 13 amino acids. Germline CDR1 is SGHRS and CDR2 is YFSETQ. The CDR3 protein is CASSDQRTYGYTF. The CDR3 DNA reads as TGCGCCAGCAGCGATCAGCGAACTTATGGCTACACCTTC. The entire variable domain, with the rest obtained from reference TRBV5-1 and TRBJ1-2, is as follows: KAGVTQTPRYLIKTRGQQVTLSCSPISGHRSVSWYQQTPGQGLQFLFEYFSETQRNKGNFPGRFSGRQFSNSRSEMNVSTLELGDSALYLCASSDQRTYGYTFGSGTRLTVV.

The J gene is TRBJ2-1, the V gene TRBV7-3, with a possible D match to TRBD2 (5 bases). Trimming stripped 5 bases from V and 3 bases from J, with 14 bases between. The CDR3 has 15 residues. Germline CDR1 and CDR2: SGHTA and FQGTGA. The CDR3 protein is CASSPTSRNYNEQFF. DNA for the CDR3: TGTGCCAGCAGCCCAACTAGTCGGAACTACAATGAGCAGTTCTTC.

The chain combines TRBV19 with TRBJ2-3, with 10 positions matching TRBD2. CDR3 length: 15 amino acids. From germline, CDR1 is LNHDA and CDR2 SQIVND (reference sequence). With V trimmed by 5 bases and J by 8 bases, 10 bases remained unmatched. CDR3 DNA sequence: TGTGCCAGTAGTGCCCAGCGGGGGGGGGCGAGTACGCAGTATTTT. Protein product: CASSAQRGGASTQYF.

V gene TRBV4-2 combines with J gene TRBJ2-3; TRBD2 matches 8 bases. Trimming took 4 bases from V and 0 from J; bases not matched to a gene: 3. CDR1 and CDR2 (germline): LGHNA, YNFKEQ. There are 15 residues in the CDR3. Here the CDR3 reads CASSLGGGSTDTQYF. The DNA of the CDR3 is TGTGCCAGCAGCCTCGGGGGGGGAAGCACAGATACGCAGTATTTT.

As DNA, the CDR3 is TGTGCCTGGAGGTTAGGGGGCCGGGGCTACACCTTC. Translation gives CAWRLGGRGYTF. The V call is TRBV30, the J call TRBJ1-2; 7 nucleotides match TRBD1. In germline, CDR1 is GTSNPN, CDR2 SVGIG (reference sequence). The CDR3 consists of 12 residues. With V trimmed by 3 bases and J by 8 bases, 6 bases remained unmatched.

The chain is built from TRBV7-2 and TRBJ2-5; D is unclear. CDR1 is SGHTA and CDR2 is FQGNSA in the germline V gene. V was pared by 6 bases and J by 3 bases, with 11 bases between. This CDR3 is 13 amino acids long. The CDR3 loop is CASRTRSKETQYF. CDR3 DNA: TGTGCCAGCAGGACACGCTCCAAAGAGACCCAGTACTTC. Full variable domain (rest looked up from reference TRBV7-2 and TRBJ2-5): GAGVSQSPSNKVTEKGKDVELRCDPISGHTALYWYRQSLGQGLEFLIYFQGNSAPDKSGLPSDRFSAERTGGSVSTLTIQRTQQEDSAVYLCASRTRSKETQYFGPGTRLLVL.

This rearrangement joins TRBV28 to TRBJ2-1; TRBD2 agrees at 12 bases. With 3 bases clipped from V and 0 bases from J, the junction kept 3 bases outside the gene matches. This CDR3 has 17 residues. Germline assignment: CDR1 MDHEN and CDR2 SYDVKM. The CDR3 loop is CASSFLAGGVSYNEQFF. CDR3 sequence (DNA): TGTGCCAGCAGTTTTCTAGCGGGAGGGGTCTCCTACAATGAGCAGTTCTTC. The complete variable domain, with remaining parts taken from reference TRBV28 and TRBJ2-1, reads DVKVTQSSRYLVKRTGEKVFLECVQDMDHENMFWYRQDPGLGLRLIYFSYDVKMKEKGDIPEGYSVSREKKERFSLILESASTNQTSMYLCASSFLAGGVSYNEQFFGPGTRLTVL.

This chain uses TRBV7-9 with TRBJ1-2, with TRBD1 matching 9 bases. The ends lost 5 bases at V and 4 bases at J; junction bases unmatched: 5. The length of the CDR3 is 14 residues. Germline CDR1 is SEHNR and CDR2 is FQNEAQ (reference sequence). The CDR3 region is CASSRGQGGYGYTF. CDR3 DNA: TGTGCCAGCAGCCGGGGACAGGGCGGCTATGGCTACACCTTC.

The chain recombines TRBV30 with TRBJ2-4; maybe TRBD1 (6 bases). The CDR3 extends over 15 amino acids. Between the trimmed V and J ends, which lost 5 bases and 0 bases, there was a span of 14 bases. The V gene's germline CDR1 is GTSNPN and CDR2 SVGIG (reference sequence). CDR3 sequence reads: CAWEDSGIAKNIQYF. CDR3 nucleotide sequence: TGTGCCTGGGAGGACAGTGGGATAGCCAAAAACATTCAGTACTTC.

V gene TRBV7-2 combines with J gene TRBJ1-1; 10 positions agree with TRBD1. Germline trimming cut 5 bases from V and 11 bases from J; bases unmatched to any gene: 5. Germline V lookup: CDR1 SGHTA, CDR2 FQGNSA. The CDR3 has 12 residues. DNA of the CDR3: TGTGCCAGCAGCCGGGACAGGGGATGGGCTTTCTTT. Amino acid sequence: CASSRDRGWAFF.